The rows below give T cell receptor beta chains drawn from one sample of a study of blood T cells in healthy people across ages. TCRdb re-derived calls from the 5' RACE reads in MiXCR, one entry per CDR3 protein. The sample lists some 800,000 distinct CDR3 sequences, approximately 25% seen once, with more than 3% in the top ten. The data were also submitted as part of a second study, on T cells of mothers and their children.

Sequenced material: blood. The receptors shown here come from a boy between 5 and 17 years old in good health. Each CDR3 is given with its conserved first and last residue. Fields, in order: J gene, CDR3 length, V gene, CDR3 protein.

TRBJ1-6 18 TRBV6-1 CASRRQKWTDYYNSPLHF
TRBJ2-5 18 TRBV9 CASSVAPSPAGFGETQYF
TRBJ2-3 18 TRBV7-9 CASSNRPFRDSDTDTQYF
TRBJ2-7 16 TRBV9 CASSDSLGTRGYEQYF
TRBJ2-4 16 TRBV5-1 CASSLGQVLAKNIQYF
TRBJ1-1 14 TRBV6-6 CASSYSGQGSEAFF
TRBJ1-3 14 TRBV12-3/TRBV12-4 CASSPSRSGNTIYF
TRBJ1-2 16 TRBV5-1 CASSPSGTGGYDGYTF
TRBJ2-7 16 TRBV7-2 CASSLPQLRGLYEQYF
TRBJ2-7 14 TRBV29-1 CSVEEGQGRNEQYF
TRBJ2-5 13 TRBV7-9 CASSLTFQETQYF
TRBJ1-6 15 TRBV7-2 CASSLKGQGTAPLHF
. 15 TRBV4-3 CASSQDSRASLEQYF
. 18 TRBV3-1 CASSQVVRIGQGHNEQFF
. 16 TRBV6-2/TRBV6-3 CASSYGDFWAVNEQFF
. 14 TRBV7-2 CASSLNGGKETQYF
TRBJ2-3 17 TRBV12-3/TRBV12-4 CASSKPMTSGSGDTQYF
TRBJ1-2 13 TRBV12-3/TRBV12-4 CASSFWRIHGYTF
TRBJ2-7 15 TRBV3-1 CASSLRGAEGYEQYF
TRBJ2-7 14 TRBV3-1 CASSQEHTGKEQYF
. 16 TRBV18 CASSPPDGRRDNEQFF
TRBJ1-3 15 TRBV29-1 CSVEDLEDSGNTIYF
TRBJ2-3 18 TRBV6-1 CASSKTGGFVFGPDTQYF
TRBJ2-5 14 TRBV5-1 CASSLGYGRETQYF
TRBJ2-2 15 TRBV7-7 CASSHRFSNTGELFF
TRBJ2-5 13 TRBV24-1 CATSDGGRETQYF
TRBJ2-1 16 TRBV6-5 CASRTLEDSTYNEQFF
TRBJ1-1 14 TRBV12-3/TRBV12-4 CASSLDRVNTEAFF
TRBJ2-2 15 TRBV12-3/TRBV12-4 CASTTFGTPTGELFF
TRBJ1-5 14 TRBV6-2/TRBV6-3 CASSLCGGNQPQHF
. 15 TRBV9 CASSVVGRGYDEQFF
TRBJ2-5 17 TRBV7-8 CASSSIWTRTDQETQYF
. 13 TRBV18 CASSPPGHVGQFF
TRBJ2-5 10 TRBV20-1 CSAPMETQYF
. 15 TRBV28 CASTPRGLSNNEQFF
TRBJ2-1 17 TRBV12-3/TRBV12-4 CASSLERGMGSYNEQFF
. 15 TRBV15 CATSRAGTGAETQYF
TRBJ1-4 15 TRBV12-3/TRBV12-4 CASSLPPGGGEKLFF
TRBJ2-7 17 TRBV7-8 CASSSWGVGALAYEQYF
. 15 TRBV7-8 CASSLSGDRVHEQYF
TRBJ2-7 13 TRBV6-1 CASSEMRLGEQYF
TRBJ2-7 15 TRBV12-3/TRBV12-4 CASSATAALSYEQYF
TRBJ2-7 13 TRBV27 CASSPPQGNMQYF
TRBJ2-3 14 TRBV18 CASSPDRAPDTQYF
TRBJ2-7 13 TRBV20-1 CSARDTASYEQYF
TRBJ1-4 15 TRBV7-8 CASSHRGAGPGKLFF
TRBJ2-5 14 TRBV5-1 CASSPVYDGETQYF
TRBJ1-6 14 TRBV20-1 CSARGRNYNSPLHF
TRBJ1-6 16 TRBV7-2 CASSLYLGQGNSPLHF
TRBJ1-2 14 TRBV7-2 CASSPRDRPYGYTF
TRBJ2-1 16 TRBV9 CASSDVRTGDSNEQFF
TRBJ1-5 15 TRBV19 CASTTTGASNQPQHF
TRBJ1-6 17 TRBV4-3 CASSQDGGNGYNSPLHF
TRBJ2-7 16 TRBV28 CASSPRSASGAYEQYF